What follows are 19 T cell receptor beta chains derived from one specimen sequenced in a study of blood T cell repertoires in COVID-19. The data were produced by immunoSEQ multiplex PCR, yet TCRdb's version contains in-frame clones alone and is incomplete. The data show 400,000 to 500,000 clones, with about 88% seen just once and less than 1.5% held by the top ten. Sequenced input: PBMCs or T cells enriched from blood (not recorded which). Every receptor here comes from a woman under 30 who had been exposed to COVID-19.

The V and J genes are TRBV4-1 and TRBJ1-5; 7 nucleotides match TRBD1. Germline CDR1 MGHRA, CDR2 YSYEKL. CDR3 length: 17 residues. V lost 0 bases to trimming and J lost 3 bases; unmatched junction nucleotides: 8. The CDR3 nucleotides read TGCGCCAGCAGCCAAGATTTGACAGGGTGGGTCAATCAGCCCCAGCATTTT. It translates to CASSQDLTGWVNQPQHF.

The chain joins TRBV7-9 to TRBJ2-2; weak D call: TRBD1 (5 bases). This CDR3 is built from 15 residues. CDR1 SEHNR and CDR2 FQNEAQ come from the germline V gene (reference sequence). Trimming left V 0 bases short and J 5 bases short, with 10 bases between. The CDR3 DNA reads TGTGCCAGCAGCTTAGCCAGGGTCGGGACCGGGGAGCTGTTTTTT. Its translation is CASSLARVGTGELFF.

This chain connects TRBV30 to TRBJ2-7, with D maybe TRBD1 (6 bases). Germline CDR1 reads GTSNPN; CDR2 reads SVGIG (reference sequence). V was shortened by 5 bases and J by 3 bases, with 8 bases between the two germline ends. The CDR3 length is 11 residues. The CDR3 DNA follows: TGTGCCTGGCAACAGGGCTACGAGCAGTACTTC. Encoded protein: CAWQQGYEQYF. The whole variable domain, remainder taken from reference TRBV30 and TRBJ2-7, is SQTIHQWPATLVQPVGSPLSLECTVEGTSNPNLYWYRQAAGRGLQLLFYSVGIGQISSEVPQNLSASRPQDRQFILSSKKLLLSDSGFYLCAWQQGYEQYFGPGTRLTVT.

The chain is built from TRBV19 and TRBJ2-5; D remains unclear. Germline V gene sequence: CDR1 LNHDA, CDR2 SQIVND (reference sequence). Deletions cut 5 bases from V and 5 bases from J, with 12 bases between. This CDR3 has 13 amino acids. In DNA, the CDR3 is TGTGCCAGTAGTGGCTACCAAGCGGAGACCCAGTACTTC. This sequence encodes CASSGYQAETQYF.

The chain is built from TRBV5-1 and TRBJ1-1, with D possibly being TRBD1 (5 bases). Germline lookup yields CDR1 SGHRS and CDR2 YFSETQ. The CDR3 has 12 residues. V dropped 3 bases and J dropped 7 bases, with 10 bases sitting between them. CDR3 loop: CASSSQGIEAFF. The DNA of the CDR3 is TGCGCCAGCAGCTCCCAGGGCATTGAAGCTTTCTTT.

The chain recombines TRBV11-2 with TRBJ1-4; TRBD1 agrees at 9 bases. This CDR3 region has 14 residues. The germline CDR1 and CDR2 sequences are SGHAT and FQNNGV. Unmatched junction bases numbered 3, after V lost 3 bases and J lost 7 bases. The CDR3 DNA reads TGTGCCAGCAGCTTTCAGGACAGGGGTGAAAAACTGTTTTTT. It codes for CASSFQDRGEKLFF.

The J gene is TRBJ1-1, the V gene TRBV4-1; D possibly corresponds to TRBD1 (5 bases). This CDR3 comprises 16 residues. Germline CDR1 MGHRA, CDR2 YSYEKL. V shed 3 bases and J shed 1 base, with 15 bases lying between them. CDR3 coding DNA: TGCGCCAGCAGCCATCATCCCGGGGGTACGAACACTGAAGCTTTCTTT. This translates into CASSHHPGGTNTEAFF.

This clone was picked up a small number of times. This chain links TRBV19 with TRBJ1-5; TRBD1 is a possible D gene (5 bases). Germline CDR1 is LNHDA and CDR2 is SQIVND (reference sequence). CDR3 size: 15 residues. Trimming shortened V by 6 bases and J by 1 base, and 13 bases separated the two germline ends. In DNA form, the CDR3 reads TGTGCCAGTAGCTCTCGGGGGATAAGCAATCAGCCCCAGCATTTT. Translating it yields CASSSRGISNQPQHF.

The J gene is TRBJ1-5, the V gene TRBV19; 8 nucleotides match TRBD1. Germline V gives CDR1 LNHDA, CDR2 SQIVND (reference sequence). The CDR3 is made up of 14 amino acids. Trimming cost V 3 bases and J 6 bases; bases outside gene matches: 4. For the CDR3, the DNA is TGTGCCAGTAGTATGAAACAGGGGGGTCAGCCCCAGCATTTT. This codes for CASSMKQGGQPQHF.

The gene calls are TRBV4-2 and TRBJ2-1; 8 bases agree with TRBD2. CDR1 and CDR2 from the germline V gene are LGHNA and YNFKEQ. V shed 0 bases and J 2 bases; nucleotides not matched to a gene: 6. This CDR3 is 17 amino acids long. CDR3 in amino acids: CASSQDTSGGAYNEQFF. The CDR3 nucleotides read TGTGCCAGCAGCCAAGATACAAGCGGGGGCGCCTACAATGAGCAGTTCTTC.

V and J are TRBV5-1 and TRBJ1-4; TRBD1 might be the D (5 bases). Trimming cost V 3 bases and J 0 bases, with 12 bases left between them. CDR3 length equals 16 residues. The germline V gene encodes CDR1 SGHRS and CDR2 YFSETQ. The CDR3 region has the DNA TGCGCCAGCAGCTGGCTCGGGGGGGCAACTAATGAAAAACTGTTTTTT. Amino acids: CASSWLGGATNEKLFF.

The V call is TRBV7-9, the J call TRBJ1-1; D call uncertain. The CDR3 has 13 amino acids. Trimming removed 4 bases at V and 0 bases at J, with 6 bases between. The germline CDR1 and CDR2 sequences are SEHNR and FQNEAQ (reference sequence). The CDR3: CASSYSMNTEAFF. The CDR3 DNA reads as TGTGCCAGCAGCTACAGTATGAACACTGAAGCTTTCTTT. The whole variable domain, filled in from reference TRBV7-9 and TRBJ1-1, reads DTGVSQNPRHKITKRGQNVTFRCDPISEHNRLYWYRQTLGQGPEFLTYFQNEAQLEKSRLLSDRFSAERPKGSFSTLEIQRTEQGDSAMYLCASSYSMNTEAFFGQGTRLTVV.

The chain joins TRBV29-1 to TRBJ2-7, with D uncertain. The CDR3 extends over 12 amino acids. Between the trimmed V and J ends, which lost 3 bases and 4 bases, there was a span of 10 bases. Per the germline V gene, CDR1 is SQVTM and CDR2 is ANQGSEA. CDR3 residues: CSVEGTTYEQYF. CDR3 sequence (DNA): TGCAGCGTTGAGGGCACAACTTACGAGCAGTACTTC.

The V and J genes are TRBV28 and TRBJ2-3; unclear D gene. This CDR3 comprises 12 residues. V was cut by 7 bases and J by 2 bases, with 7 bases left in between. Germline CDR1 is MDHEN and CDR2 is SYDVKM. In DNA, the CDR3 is TGTGCCAGCAACCGAGTCACAGATACGCAGTATTTT. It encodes CASNRVTDTQYF.

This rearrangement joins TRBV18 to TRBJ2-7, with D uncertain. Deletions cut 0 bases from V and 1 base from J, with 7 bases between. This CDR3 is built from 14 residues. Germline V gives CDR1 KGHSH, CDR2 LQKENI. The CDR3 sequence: CASSPPQNSYEQYF. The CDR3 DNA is TGTGCCAGCTCACCACCCCAGAATTCCTACGAGCAGTACTTC.

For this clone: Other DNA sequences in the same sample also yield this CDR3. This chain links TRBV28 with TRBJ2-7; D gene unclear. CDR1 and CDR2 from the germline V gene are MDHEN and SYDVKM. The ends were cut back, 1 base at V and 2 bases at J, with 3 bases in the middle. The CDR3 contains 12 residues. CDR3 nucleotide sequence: TGTGCCAGCAGTTTATCAACCTACGAGCAGTACTTC. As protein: CASSLSTYEQYF.

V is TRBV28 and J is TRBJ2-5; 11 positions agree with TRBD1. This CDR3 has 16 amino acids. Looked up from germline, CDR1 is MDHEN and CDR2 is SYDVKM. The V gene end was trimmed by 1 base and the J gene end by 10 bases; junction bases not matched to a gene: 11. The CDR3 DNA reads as TGTGCCAGCAGTTTATTCGCCGGACAGGGGGCTAACGGCCAGTACTTC. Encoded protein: CASSLFAGQGANGQYF.

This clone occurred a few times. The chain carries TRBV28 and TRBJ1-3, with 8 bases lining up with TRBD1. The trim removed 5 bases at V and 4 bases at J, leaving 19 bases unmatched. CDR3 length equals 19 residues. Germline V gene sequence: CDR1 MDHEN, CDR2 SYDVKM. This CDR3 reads CASSPGYDRGRLNGNTIYF. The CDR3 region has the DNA TGTGCCAGCAGTCCCGGGTATGACAGGGGAAGGTTGAACGGAAACACCATATATTTT.

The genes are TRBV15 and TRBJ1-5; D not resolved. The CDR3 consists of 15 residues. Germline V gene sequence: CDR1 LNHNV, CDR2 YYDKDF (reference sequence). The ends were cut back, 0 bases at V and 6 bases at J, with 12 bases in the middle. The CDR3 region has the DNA TGTGCCACCAGCAGAGATCTCGGAGGTGGTCAGCCCCAGCATTTT. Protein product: CATSRDLGGGQPQHF.